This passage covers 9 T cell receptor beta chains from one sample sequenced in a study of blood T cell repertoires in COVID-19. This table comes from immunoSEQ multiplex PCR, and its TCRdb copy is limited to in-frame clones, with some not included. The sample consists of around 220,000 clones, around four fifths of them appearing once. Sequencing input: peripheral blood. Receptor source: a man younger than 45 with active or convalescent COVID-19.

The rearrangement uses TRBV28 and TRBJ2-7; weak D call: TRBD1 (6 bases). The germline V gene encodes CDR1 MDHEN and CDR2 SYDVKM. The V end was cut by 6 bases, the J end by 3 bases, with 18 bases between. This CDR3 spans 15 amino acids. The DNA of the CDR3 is TGTGCCAGCAGCCCCCAAGGGGGAAGGGACTACGAGCAGTACTTC. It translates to CASSPQGGRDYEQYF.

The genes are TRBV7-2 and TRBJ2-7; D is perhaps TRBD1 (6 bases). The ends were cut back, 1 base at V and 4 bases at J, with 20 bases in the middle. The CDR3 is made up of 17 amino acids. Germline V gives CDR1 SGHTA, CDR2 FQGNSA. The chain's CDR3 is CASSLVGARQNMYEQYF. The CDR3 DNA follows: TGTGCCAGCAGCTTAGTGGGGGCTAGGCAAAATATGTACGAGCAGTACTTC. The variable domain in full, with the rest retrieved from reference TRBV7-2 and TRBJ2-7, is GAGVSQSPSNKVTEKGKDVELRCDPISGHTALYWYRQSLGQGLEFLIYFQGNSAPDKSGLPSDRFSAERTGGSVSTLTIQRTQQEDSAVYLCASSLVGARQNMYEQYFGPGTRLTVT.

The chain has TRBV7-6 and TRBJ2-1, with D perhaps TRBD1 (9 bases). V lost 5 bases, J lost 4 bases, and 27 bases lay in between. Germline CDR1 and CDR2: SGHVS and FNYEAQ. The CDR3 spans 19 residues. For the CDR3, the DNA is TGTGCCAGCAGCCCCCGGGACAGGGATCGCCCGGGAGGGTACAATGAGCAGTTCTTC. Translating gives CASSPRDRDRPGGYNEQFF. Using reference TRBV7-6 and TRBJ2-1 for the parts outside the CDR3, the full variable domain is GAGVSQSPRYKVTKRGQDVALRCDPISGHVSLYWYRQALGQGPEFLTYFNYEAQQDKSGLPNDRFSAERPEGSISTLTIQRTEQRDSAMYRCASSPRDRDRPGGYNEQFFGPGTRLTVL.

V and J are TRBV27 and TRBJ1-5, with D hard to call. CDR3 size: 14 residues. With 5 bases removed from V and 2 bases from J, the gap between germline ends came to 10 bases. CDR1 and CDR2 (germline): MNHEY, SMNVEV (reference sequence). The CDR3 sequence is CASSTAYGNQPQHF. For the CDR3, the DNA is TGTGCCAGCAGTACCGCGTACGGCAATCAGCCCCAGCATTTT.

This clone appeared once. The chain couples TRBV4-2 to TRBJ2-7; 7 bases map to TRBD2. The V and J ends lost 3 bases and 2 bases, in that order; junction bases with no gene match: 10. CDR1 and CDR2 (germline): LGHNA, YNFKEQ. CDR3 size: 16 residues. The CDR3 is CASSQRRDYGTYEQYF. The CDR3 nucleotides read TGTGCCAGCAGCCAGCGGCGGGACTACGGAACCTACGAGCAGTACTTC.

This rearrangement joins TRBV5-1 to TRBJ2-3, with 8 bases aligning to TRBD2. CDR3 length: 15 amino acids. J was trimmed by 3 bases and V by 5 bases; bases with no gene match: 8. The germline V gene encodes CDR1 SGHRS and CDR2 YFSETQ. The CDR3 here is CASRSGGGGTDTQYF. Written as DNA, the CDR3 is TGCGCCAGCAGAAGTGGCGGCGGGGGGACAGATACGCAGTATTTT.

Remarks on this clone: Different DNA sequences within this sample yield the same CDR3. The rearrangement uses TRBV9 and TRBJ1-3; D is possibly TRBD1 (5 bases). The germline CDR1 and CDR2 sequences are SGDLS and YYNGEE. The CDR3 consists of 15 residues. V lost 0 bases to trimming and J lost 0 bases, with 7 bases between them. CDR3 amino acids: CASSVGRGSGNTIYF. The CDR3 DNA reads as TGTGCCAGCAGCGTAGGTAGGGGCTCTGGAAACACCATATATTTT.

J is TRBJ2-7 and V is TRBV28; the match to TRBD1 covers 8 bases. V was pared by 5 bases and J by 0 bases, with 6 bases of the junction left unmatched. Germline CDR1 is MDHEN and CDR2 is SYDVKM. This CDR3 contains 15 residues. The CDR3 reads CASSPEGTGSYEQYF. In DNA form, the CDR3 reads TGTGCCAGCAGTCCAGAGGGGACAGGCTCCTACGAGCAGTACTTC.

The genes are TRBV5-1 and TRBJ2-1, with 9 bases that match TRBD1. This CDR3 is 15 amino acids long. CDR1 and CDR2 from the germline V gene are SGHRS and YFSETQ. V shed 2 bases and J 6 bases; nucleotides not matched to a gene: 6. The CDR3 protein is CASSFGDRDLNEQFF. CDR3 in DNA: TGCGCCAGCAGCTTTGGGGACAGGGATCTCAATGAGCAGTTCTTC.